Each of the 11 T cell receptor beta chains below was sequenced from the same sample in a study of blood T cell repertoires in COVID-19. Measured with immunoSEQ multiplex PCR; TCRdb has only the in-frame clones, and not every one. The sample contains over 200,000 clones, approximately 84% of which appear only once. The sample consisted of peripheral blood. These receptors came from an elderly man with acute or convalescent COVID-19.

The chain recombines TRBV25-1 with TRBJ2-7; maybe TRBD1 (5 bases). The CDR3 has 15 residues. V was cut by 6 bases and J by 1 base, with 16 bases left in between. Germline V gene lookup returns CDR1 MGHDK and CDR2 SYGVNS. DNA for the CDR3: TGTGCCAGCAGCCGTTCCCATCAGGGATCCTACGAGCAGTACTTC. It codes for CASSRSHQGSYEQYF.

CDR3 sequence: CASSIRQGWNQPQHF. DNA for the CDR3: TGTGCCAGTAGTATCCGTCAGGGGTGGAATCAGCCCCAGCATTTT. This chain joins TRBV19 and TRBJ1-5, with D possibly matching TRBD1 (6 bases). The CDR3 loop spans 15 amino acids. V was pared by 3 bases and J by 4 bases, with 13 bases between. The germline V gene has CDR1 LNHDA and CDR2 SQIVND (reference sequence).

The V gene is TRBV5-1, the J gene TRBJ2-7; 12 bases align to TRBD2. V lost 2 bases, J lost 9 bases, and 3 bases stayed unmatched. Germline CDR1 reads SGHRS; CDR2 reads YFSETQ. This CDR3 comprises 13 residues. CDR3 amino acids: CASSLGLAGLQYF. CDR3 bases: TGCGCCAGCAGCTTAGGACTAGCGGGACTGCAGTACTTC.

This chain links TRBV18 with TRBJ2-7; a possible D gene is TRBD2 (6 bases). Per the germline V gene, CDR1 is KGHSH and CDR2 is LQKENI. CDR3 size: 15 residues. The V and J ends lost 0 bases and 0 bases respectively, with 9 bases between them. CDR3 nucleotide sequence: TGTGCCAGCTCACCACCCCTAGCGTCCTCCTACGAGCAGTACTTC. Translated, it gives CASSPPLASSYEQYF.

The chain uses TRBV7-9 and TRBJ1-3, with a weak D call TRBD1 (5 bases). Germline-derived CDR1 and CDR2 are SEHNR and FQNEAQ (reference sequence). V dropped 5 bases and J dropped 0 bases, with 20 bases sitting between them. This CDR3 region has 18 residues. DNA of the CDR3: TGTGCCAGCAGCCGAACCGCGTCTAGGGGTAGCTCTGGAAACACCATATATTTT. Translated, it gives CASSRTASRGSSGNTIYF.

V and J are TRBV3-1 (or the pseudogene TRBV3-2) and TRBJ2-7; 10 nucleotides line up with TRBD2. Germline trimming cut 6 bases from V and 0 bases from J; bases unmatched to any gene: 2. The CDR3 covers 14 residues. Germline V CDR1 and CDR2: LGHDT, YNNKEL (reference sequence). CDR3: CASRPSGSSYEQYF. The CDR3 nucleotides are TGTGCCAGCAGGCCTAGCGGGAGCTCCTACGAGCAGTACTTC.

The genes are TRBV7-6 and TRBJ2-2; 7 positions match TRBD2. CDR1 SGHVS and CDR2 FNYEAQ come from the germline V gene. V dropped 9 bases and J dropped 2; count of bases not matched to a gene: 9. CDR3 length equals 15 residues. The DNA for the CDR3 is TGTGCCAGTATGCGCGGGGGTCCCAACACCGGGGAGCTGTTTTTT. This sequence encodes CASMRGGPNTGELFF.

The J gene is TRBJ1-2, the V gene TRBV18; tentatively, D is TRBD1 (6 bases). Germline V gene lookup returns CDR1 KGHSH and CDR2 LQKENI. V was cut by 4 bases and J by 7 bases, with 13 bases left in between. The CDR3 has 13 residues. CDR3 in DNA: TGTGCCAGCTCACGGCAGGGGCAGGCTGGCTACACCTTC. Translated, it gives CASSRQGQAGYTF.

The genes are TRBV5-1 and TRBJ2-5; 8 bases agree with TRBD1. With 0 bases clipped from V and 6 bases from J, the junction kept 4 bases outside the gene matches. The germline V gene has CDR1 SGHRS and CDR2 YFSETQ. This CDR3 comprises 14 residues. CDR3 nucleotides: TGCGCCAGCAGCTTGGGGGACAGGTTCCAGACCCAGTACTTC. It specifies CASSLGDRFQTQYF.

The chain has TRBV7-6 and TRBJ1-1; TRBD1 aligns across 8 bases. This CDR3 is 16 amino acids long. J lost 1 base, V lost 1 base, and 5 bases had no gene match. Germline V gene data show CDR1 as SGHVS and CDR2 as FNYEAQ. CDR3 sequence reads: CASSLGSGTGNTEAFF. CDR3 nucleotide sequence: TGTGCCAGCAGCTTAGGTTCCGGGACAGGGAACACTGAAGCTTTCTTT.

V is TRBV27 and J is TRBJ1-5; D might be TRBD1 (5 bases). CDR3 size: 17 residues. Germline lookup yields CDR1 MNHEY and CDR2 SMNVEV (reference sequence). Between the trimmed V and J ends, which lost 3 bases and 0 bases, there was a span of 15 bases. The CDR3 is CASSLTRQGPSNQPQHF. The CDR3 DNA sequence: TGTGCCAGCAGTTTGACCAGGCAGGGCCCTAGCAATCAGCCCCAGCATTTT.